These 5 T cell receptor beta chains were all obtained from the same sample, sequenced in a study of blood T cells in healthy people across ages. Primed by a sample-barcoded 5' primer and a J-beta primer mix, a second PCR proceeded for about 6 to 12 cycles. TCRdb passed the 5' RACE reads through MiXCR, listing each CDR3 protein once. The sample has about 1.4 million distinct CDR3 sequences; 55% to 75% are singletons. The sequencing input was blood. The source is a man aged 18 to 29 in good health.

The chain employs TRBV5-1 and TRBJ2-5; D is uncertain. This CDR3 is built from 17 residues. Per the germline V gene, CDR1 is SGHRS and CDR2 is YFSETQ. V was shortened by 2 bases and J by 0 bases, with 17 bases between the two germline ends. CDR3 nucleotides: TGCGCCAGCAGCTTCTCCCGGAACAACAGATACCAAGAGACCCAGTACTTC. Its protein is CASSFSRNNRYQETQYF.

The chain employs TRBV7-9 and TRBJ2-1, with 11 nucleotides matching TRBD2. Per germline, CDR1 SEHNR and CDR2 FQNEAQ (reference sequence). CDR3 length: 15 residues. V lost 6 bases to trimming and J lost 9 bases; unmatched junction nucleotides: 10. CDR3 sequence (DNA): TGTGCCAGCAGGGATAGCGGGGGGGCATGGGGTGAGCAGTTCTTC. This translates into CASRDSGGAWGEQFF.

This clonotype was counted only a few times. The chain employs TRBV20-1 and TRBJ2-1; possible D gene TRBD1, 5 bases. The V end lost 1 base, the J end lost 6 bases, and 13 bases lay between the germline ends. The CDR3 is made up of 14 amino acids. Germline lookup yields CDR1 DFQATT and CDR2 SNEGSKA (reference sequence). The chain's CDR3 is CSARGVGAGNEQFF. The CDR3 DNA reads as TGCAGTGCTAGAGGGGTAGGGGCTGGCAATGAGCAGTTCTTC.

This clonotype has only a few counts. V usage is TRBV5-1 and J usage is TRBJ1-2; tentative D call: TRBD1 (5 bases). CDR1 is SGHRS, CDR2 YFSETQ, per germline. V was trimmed by 2 bases and J by 6 bases, leaving 17 bases between them. The length of the CDR3 is 15 residues. The CDR3 loop is CASSFGREPLNGYTF. Here the CDR3 DNA reads TGCGCCAGCAGCTTTGGCAGGGAACCCTTGAATGGCTACACCTTC.

This chain uses TRBV5-1 with TRBJ1-5; 8 nucleotides match TRBD1. This CDR3 is 15 amino acids long. Germline loops: CDR1 SGHRS, CDR2 YFSETQ. Unmatched junction bases numbered 11, after V lost 4 bases and J lost 8 bases. CDR3 in DNA: TGCGCCAGCAGCCCAGGACAGGGACTTAGGGAGCCCCAGCATTTT. Protein product: CASSPGQGLREPQHF.